A single sample is the source of the 16 T cell receptor beta chains below, sequenced in a study of cytomegalovirus exposure and HLA in healthy donors. With 60 Vbeta and 13 Jbeta primers, the PCR was carried out. Measured with immunoSEQ multiplex PCR; TCRdb has only the in-frame clones, and not every one. The table records under 120,000 clones, approximately 70% of them present only once. The specimen was PBMCs. The receptor source for this set is a man aged 25 to 45 in good health and CMV-seropositive.

This chain joins TRBV19 and TRBJ2-7; 7 bases line up with TRBD1. The CDR3 extends over 14 amino acids. CDR1 and CDR2 (germline): LNHDA, SQIVND (reference sequence). The trim removed 0 bases at V and 5 bases at J, leaving 4 bases unmatched. The CDR3 DNA is TGTGCCAGTAGTATAGAGAGGACAGGCCACGAGCAGTACTTC. Translating gives CASSIERTGHEQYF.

The rearrangement joins TRBV7-9 to TRBJ1-5; 7 bases match TRBD1. CDR3 length: 16 amino acids. Losses at the gene ends were 4 bases for V and 5 bases for J; bases not matched to a gene: 11. Per the germline V gene, CDR1 is SEHNR and CDR2 is FQNEAQ (reference sequence). CDR3 residues: CASSSTGKGFDQPQHF. The CDR3 coding sequence is TGTGCCAGCAGCTCGACAGGGAAGGGGTTCGATCAGCCCCAGCATTTT.

V and J are TRBV5-6 and TRBJ1-6; no reliable D call. Germline CDR1 reads SGHDT; CDR2 reads YYEEEE. V lost 3 bases, J lost 7 bases, and 14 bases lay in between. The CDR3 runs to 15 residues. CDR3 region: CASSSLYGRNSPLHF. CDR3 DNA: TGTGCCAGCAGCTCCCTCTATGGGAGGAATTCACCCCTCCACTTT.

V usage is TRBV2 and J usage is TRBJ2-2; 9 bases align to TRBD2. CDR1 and CDR2 from the germline V gene are SNHLY and FYNNEI. The CDR3 length is 19 residues. The J segment lost 4 bases and the V segment lost 6 bases, leaving 18 bases of the junction unmatched. The CDR3 coding sequence is TGTGCCAGCAGGCTCCCTTTTGGGACTAGCAGCCCGGGCACCGGGGAGCTGTTTTTT. It yields the protein CASRLPFGTSSPGTGELFF.

A single count supports this clone. The chain carries TRBV2 and TRBJ2-3; 7 bases match TRBD2. J lost 0 bases, V lost 3 bases, and 12 bases had no gene match. Germline loops: CDR1 SNHLY, CDR2 FYNNEI. The CDR3 sequence is 18 residues long. The CDR3 sequence is CASSEGRGLQTSTDTQYF. DNA of the CDR3: TGTGCCAGCAGTGAGGGGAGGGGACTTCAAACTAGCACAGATACGCAGTATTTT.

The V and J genes are TRBV5-1 and TRBJ1-1, with D possibly being TRBD1 (6 bases). V lost 4 bases and J lost 3, with 16 bases in between. The CDR3 runs 15 residues. The germline CDR1 and CDR2 sequences are SGHRS and YFSETQ. The CDR3 DNA follows: TGCGCCAGCAGCAGGGGGTCGGTCCTGGACACTGAAGCTTTCTTT. Protein: CASSRGSVLDTEAFF.

This clone was seen only once. The chain carries TRBV2 and TRBJ2-5; possible D gene TRBD2, 6 bases. CDR3 length: 14 residues. Germline V gives CDR1 SNHLY, CDR2 FYNNEI. V lost 4 bases, J lost 4 bases, and 13 bases lay in between. The CDR3 region is CASSVNHGGETQYF. Written as DNA, the CDR3 is TGTGCCAGCAGTGTAAACCACGGGGGAGAGACCCAGTACTTC.

The chain is built from TRBV21-1 and TRBJ1-5; the D call in the table, TRBD1, was not verified against the DNA. TRBV21-1 is reported as a pseudogene. The CDR3 is 13 amino acids. The CDR3 here is CASRDREDQPQHF. Written as DNA, the CDR3 is TGTGCCAGTAGGGACAGGGAAGACCAGCCCCAGCATTTT.

The gene calls are TRBV6-6 and TRBJ1-5; D may be TRBD1 (5 bases). This CDR3 is 16 amino acids long. Germline lookup yields CDR1 MNHNY and CDR2 SVGAGI (reference sequence). V was pared by 1 base and J by 3 bases, with 13 bases between. Here the CDR3 reads CASSYLWGTYNQPQHF. The CDR3 coding sequence is TGTGCCAGCAGTTACTTGTGGGGCACATACAATCAGCCCCAGCATTTT.

This clone was observed once. This chain connects TRBV7-2 to TRBJ2-5; maybe TRBD1 (5 bases). This CDR3 is 13 amino acids long. Germline values: CDR1 SGHTA, CDR2 FQGNSA. Trimming removed 5 bases from V and 2 bases from J, with 9 bases in between. The CDR3 nucleotides are TGTGCCAGCAGCCTGACAGCGCAAGAGACCCAGTACTTC. Protein sequence: CASSLTAQETQYF.

In this sample, this clone turned up once. The chain links TRBV7-9 to TRBJ2-7; no clear D gene. Germline V gene lookup returns CDR1 SEHNR and CDR2 FQNEAQ (reference sequence). This CDR3 region has 11 residues. The V end was cut by 4 bases, the J end by 4 bases, with 5 bases between. CDR3 bases: TGTGCCAGCAGCTCGGAGTACGAGCAGTACTTC. Translated: CASSSEYEQYF.

CDR3 DNA sequence: TGTGCCAGCAGCGTAGGAACGGGTACGGAGACCCAGTACTTC. It translates to CASSVGTGTETQYF. This chain uses TRBV9 with TRBJ2-5, with D hard to call. Trimming shortened V by 0 bases and J by 5 bases, and 11 bases separated the two germline ends. This CDR3 has 14 amino acids. Germline CDR1 SGDLS, CDR2 YYNGEE.

This clone came up a few times. The CDR3 protein is CASSSNRGSSGNTIYF. DNA for the CDR3: TGTGCCAGCAGCTCTAACAGGGGAAGCTCTGGAAACACCATATATTTT. J is TRBJ1-3 and V is TRBV7-2, with 7 nucleotides matching TRBD1. Germline V gene sequence: CDR1 SGHTA, CDR2 FQGNSA. The CDR3 spans 16 residues. V shed 4 bases, J shed 0 bases, and the junction held 6 bases outside the gene matches.

This clone appeared once. The chain joins TRBV10-2 to TRBJ2-7; 10 bases map to TRBD1. With V trimmed by 4 bases and J by 6 bases, 6 bases remained unmatched. The CDR3 is 14 residues long. The germline CDR1 and CDR2 sequences are WSHSY and SAAADI. The CDR3 sequence is CASSVATGGGEQYF. CDR3 bases: TGCGCCAGCAGTGTGGCGACAGGGGGCGGCGAGCAGTACTTC.

This clone was counted once. V gene TRBV2 combines with J gene TRBJ1-2, with a possible D match to TRBD1 (5 bases). Germline CDR1 is SNHLY and CDR2 is FYNNEI. The V gene lost 3 bases and the J gene lost 6 bases, with 8 bases spanning the gap. CDR3 size: 12 residues. CDR3 region: CASSEAGHGYTF. DNA of the CDR3: TGTGCCAGCAGTGAGGCAGGGCATGGCTACACCTTC. Variable domain in full (rest from reference TRBV2 and TRBJ1-2): EPEVTQTPSHQVTQMGQEVILRCVPISNHLYFYWYRQILGQKVEFLVSFYNNEISEKSEIFDDQFSVERPDGSNFTLKIRSTKLEDSAMYFCASSEAGHGYTFGSGTRLTVV.

The V gene is TRBV5-4, the J gene TRBJ2-5, with D possibly matching TRBD2 (5 bases). Germline V gene lookup returns CDR1 SGHNT and CDR2 YYREEE (reference sequence). V was shortened by 5 bases and J by 2 bases, with 19 bases between the two germline ends. The CDR3 has 16 amino acids. In nucleotides, the CDR3 is TGTGCCAGCAGTTCCCGTGGGCTAGCTAGACAAGAGACCCAGTACTTC. This codes for CASSSRGLARQETQYF.